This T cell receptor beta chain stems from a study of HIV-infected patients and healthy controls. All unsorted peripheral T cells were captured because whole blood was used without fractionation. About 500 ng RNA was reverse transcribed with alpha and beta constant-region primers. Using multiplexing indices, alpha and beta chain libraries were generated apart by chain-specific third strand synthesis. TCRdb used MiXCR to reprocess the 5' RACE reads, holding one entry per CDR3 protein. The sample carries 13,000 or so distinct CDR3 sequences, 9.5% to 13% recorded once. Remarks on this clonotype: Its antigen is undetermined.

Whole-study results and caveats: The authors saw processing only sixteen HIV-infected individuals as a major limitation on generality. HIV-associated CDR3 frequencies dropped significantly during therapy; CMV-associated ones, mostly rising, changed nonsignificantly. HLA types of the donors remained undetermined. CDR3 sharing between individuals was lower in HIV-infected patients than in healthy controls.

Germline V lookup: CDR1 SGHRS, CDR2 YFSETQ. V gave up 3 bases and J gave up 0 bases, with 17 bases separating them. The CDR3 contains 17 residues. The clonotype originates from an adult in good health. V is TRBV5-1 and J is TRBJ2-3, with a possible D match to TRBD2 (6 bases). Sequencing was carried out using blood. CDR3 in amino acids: CASSSYGGPISTDTQYF. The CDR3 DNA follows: TGCGCCAGCAGCTCCTACGGGGGACCTATAAGCACAGATACGCAGTATTTT.